The present T cell receptor (beta chain) was sequenced within a study of cytomegalovirus exposure and HLA in healthy donors. Study results and limitations: TCR beta sequences reportedly predicted the HLA-A and HLA-B alleles of most subjects accurately. There were reportedly fewer N-insertions in an Asian-associated ancestry cluster than the approximately 600-donor mean, in a later analysis. By HLA locus, TCR association rates varied in a later analysis, with DRB1 showing the most and HLA-C the fewest.

Germline V lookup: CDR1 SGHRS, CDR2 YFSETQ. The V segment lost 1 base and the J segment 0 bases; nucleotides outside the gene matches: 1. The CDR3 is 15 amino acids. Primers included in the PCR were 60 Vbeta and 13 Jbeta primers. Libraries were prepared by immunoSEQ multiplex PCR; TCRdb keeps only in-frame clonotypes and omits some of them. The repertoire consists of some 120,000 clones, with around 81% occurring once and the leading ten covering about 3.9%. Concerning this clone itself: Antigen unknown.

The source material was PBMCs. This receptor was taken from a woman younger than 45 in good health and CMV-seronegative. The chain couples TRBV5-1 to TRBJ2-3; 8 bases map to TRBD2. The CDR3, as DNA: TGCGCCAGCAGCTTGTCTAGCGGGAGCACAGATACGCAGTATTTT. Amino acids: CASSLSSGSTDTQYF.